This passage covers 10 T cell receptor beta chains from one sample sequenced in a study of chemoradiotherapy in HPV16-positive cancers. The protocol was immunoSEQ multiplex PCR, while the TCRdb copy is restricted to in-frame clones and leaves out a portion. This sample yields about 1,600 clones, of which about 89% are seen a single time; around an eighth belongs to the top ten. Sequencing was performed on tumor tissue, taken from a patient who underwent chemoradiotherapy. The receptors originated from a human donor with HPV-associated anogenital cancer.

In its sample, this clone was seen once. The chain has TRBV15 and TRBJ2-3; 9 bases line up with TRBD2. This CDR3 region has 16 residues. Germline lookup yields CDR1 LNHNV and CDR2 YYDKDF (reference sequence). The V gene end was trimmed by 4 bases and the J gene end by 6 bases; junction bases not matched to a gene: 11. Here the CDR3 DNA reads TGTGCCACCAGCACTCGCCGCGGGGGGGCCCTTGATACGCAGTATTTT. As protein: CATSTRRGGALDTQYF.

The genes are TRBV7-9 and TRBJ1-4, with 8 bases that match TRBD1. V lost 3 bases to trimming and J lost 7 bases; unmatched junction nucleotides: 10. CDR3 length equals 16 residues. The V gene's germline CDR1 is SEHNR and CDR2 FQNEAQ (reference sequence). CDR3 region: CASSLGTTGVVEKLFF. The CDR3 nucleotides are TGTGCCAGCAGCTTGGGGACGACAGGGGTAGTTGAAAAACTGTTTTTT.

The J gene is TRBJ2-2, the V gene TRBV12-5; no definite D call. Germline V lookup: CDR1 LGHNT, CDR2 FRNRAP. With 1 base removed from V and 3 bases from J, the gap between germline ends came to 6 bases. This CDR3 region has 14 residues. The CDR3 nucleotides read TGTGCTAGTGGTTTGGGAAGAGACACCGGGGAGCTGTTTTTT. Protein sequence: CASGLGRDTGELFF.

The rearrangement links TRBV10-3 to TRBJ2-7, with no clear D. This CDR3 has 14 residues. Deletions cut 1 base from V and 2 bases from J, with 9 bases between. Germline CDR1 is ENHRY and CDR2 is SYGVKD. The CDR3 sequence: CAISELMGTYEQYF. DNA for the CDR3: TGTGCCATCAGTGAGTTGATGGGAACCTACGAGCAGTACTTC.

The V and J genes are TRBV10-3 and TRBJ2-7, with 7 bases that match TRBD1. Trimming removed 6 bases from V and 6 bases from J; junction bases left unmatched: 5. The CDR3 runs 12 residues. Germline CDR1 ENHRY, CDR2 SYGVKD. Here the CDR3 reads CAISATGVEQYF. The CDR3 region has the DNA TGTGCCATCAGCGCCACAGGGGTCGAGCAGTACTTC.

The sample holds one count of this clone. V and J are TRBV7-3 and TRBJ2-6; 11 bases are shared with TRBD1. The length of the CDR3 is 20 residues. The germline V gene has CDR1 SGHTA and CDR2 FQGTGA. V dropped 1 base and J dropped 1; count of bases not matched to a gene: 9. DNA for the CDR3: TGTGCCAGCAGCTTAATGGGGACAGGGGGGGTGATGTCTGGGGCCAACGTCCTGACTTTC. This gives the protein CASSLMGTGGVMSGANVLTF.

There are a few counts of this clone. The CDR3: CASSGRTNYGYTF. The CDR3, as DNA: TGTGCCAGCAGTGGCAGGACTAACTATGGCTACACCTTC. The chain couples TRBV2 to TRBJ1-2; no clear D gene. Germline V gene sequence: CDR1 SNHLY, CDR2 FYNNEI. With 4 bases removed from V and 0 bases from J, the gap between germline ends came to 6 bases. CDR3 length: 13 residues.

V is TRBV2 and J is TRBJ2-7, with 7 nucleotides matching TRBD1. The germline V gene has CDR1 SNHLY and CDR2 FYNNEI. The CDR3 spans 18 residues. Trimming removed 2 bases from V and 3 bases from J; junction bases left unmatched: 16. In DNA form, the CDR3 reads TGTGCCAGCAGTGAACGCCATGTATGGCTTGGGGACAGCTACGAGCAGTACTTC. Encoded protein: CASSERHVWLGDSYEQYF.

This clone was observed a single time. The V gene is TRBV7-2, the J gene TRBJ2-3; D possibly corresponds to TRBD1 (5 bases). Germline lookup yields CDR1 SGHTA and CDR2 FQGNSA. Trimming removed 3 bases from V and 3 bases from J, with 10 bases in between. CDR3 length: 14 residues. The CDR3 here is CASSLAGRTDTQYF. The CDR3 DNA reads as TGTGCCAGCAGCTTGGCAGGGCGGACAGATACGCAGTATTTT. Supplemented by reference TRBV7-2 and TRBJ2-3, the full variable domain reads GAGVSQSPSNKVTEKGKDVELRCDPISGHTALYWYRQSLGQGLEFLIYFQGNSAPDKSGLPSDRFSAERTGGSVSTLTIQRTQQEDSAVYLCASSLAGRTDTQYFGPGTRLTVL.

For this clone: It is likely a read error: a sequence one base away is far more abundant. The same CDR3 also results from other DNA sequences found in this sample. The chain combines TRBV27 with TRBJ1-1, with D hard to call. The CDR3 contains 13 residues. Germline CDR1 and CDR2: MNHEY and SMNVEV (reference sequence). As DNA, the CDR3 is TGTGCCAGCAGCTTATCGTTGGCCAGTGAAGCTTTCTTT. The encoded protein is CASSLSLASEAFF.